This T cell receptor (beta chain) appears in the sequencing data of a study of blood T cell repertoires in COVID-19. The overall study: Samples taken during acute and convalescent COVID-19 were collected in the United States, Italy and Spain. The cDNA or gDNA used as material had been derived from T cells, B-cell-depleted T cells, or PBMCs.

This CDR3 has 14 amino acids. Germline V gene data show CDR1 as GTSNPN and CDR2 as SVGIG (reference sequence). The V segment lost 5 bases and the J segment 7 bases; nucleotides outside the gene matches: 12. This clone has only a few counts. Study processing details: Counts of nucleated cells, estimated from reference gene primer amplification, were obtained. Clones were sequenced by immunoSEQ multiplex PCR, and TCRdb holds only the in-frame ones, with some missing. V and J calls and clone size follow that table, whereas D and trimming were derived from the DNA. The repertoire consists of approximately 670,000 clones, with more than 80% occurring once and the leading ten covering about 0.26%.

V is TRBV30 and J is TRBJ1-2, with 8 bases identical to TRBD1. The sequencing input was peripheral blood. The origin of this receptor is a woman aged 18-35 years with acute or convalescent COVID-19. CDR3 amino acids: CAWDSRGRLRGYTF. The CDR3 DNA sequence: TGTGCCTGGGATTCCAGGGGGCGCCTCCGTGGCTACACCTTC. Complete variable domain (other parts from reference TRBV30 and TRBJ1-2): SQTIHQWPATLVQPVGSPLSLECTVEGTSNPNLYWYRQAAGRGLQLLFYSVGIGQISSEVPQNLSASRPQDRQFILSSKKLLLSDSGFYLCAWDSRGRLRGYTFGSGTRLTVV.